Below, 27 T cell receptor beta chains from the same sample are listed, as sequenced in a study of PD-1 blockade in classical Hodgkin lymphoma. Libraries were prepared by immunoSEQ multiplex PCR; TCRdb keeps only in-frame clonotypes and omits some of them. The table records approximately 23,000 clones, 85% to 95% of them present only once. Time point denoted: newly diagnosed, previously untreated cHL patient sample. Investigators isolated CD4+ T cells from thawed PBMCs through magnetic negative selection. The material sequenced was CD4+ T cells from blood. These receptors came from a human donor with classical Hodgkin lymphoma.

The chain couples TRBV5-1 to TRBJ2-3; D might be TRBD1 (5 bases). V lost 0 bases and J lost 3, with 20 bases in between. CDR1 and CDR2 from the germline V gene are SGHRS and YFSETQ. The CDR3 extends over 18 amino acids. The CDR3 DNA reads as TGCGCCAGCAGCTTGGGACCCGCGTTAACAGGTCGGACAGATACGCAGTATTTT. Translation: CASSLGPALTGRTDTQYF.

The chain recombines TRBV2 with TRBJ2-3; no definite D call. The germline V gene encodes CDR1 SNHLY and CDR2 FYNNEI. V lost 2 bases to trimming and J lost 5 bases, with 8 bases between them. The CDR3 is 13 residues long. The CDR3 sequence is CASSEFPQDTQYF. CDR3 DNA: TGTGCCAGCAGTGAATTTCCGCAAGATACGCAGTATTTT.

The rearrangement links TRBV2 to TRBJ1-2; 9 bases fit TRBD1. V shed 5 bases, J shed 3 bases, and the junction held 7 bases outside the gene matches. The CDR3 runs 15 residues. The germline V gene encodes CDR1 SNHLY and CDR2 FYNNEI. Written as DNA, the CDR3 is TGTGCCAGCAGTCCGGGACAGGGTGGGGACTATGGCTACACCTTC. As protein: CASSPGQGGDYGYTF.

The chain employs TRBV5-1 and TRBJ2-1, with 14 bases fitting TRBD2. With V trimmed by 3 bases and J by 4 bases, 12 bases remained unmatched. CDR3 length equals 19 residues. Germline V gene data show CDR1 as SGHRS and CDR2 as YFSETQ. The CDR3 protein is CASSSLAGTSGSSYNEQFF. The CDR3 bases are TGCGCCAGCAGCTCCCTGGCAGGGACTAGCGGGAGCTCATACAATGAGCAGTTCTTC.

This rearrangement joins TRBV5-1 to TRBJ1-1, with D possibly TRBD1 on 5 matching bases. The germline gives CDR1 SGHRS, CDR2 YFSETQ. With 6 bases removed from V and 4 bases from J, the gap between germline ends came to 16 bases. The CDR3 is 14 residues long. In DNA, the CDR3 is TGCGCCAGCACCCAGGACACAGGTGGCACTGAAGCTTTCTTT. Amino acids: CASTQDTGGTEAFF.

The gene calls are TRBV5-4 and TRBJ1-1, with D hard to call. Trimming took off 3 bases at V and 1 base at J, with 19 bases between the two ends. From germline, CDR1 is SGHNT and CDR2 YYREEE (reference sequence). This CDR3 comprises 17 residues. The CDR3 loop is CASSSGVNPQSNTEAFF. CDR3 DNA: TGTGCCAGCAGCTCCGGGGTCAATCCCCAATCGAACACTGAAGCTTTCTTT.

The table lists this clone with a few counts. The V call is TRBV19, the J call TRBJ1-5; 11 nucleotides align to TRBD1. Germline-derived CDR1 and CDR2 are LNHDA and SQIVND (reference sequence). This CDR3 is built from 15 residues. V gave up 6 bases and J gave up 5 bases; unmatched junction bases: 6. In DNA form, the CDR3 reads TGTGCCAGTAGCCTAGGGACAGGGGGGTATCAGCCCCAGCATTTT. This codes for CASSLGTGGYQPQHF.

To note about this clone: One end of the junction is discordant with germline, which a read error may explain. V gene TRBV19 combines with J gene TRBJ2-1; 8 bases fit TRBD2. Germline CDR1 LNHDA, CDR2 SQIVND (reference sequence). This CDR3 contains 12 residues. CDR3 nucleotide sequence: TGTGCCAGTAGTACCCGGGGACTAGGGCCGCTCTTC. Translated, it gives CASSTRGLGPLF.

The CDR3 nucleotides read TGTGCCAGCAGCTTAGGAGACAGGCCAGGCTACACCTTC. This sequence encodes CASSLGDRPGYTF. This chain uses TRBV7-9 with TRBJ1-2, with a weak D call TRBD1 (6 bases). Trimming took off 1 base at V and 8 bases at J, with 11 bases between the two ends. Germline-derived CDR1 and CDR2 are SEHNR and FQNEAQ (reference sequence). This CDR3 is 13 amino acids long.

This chain links TRBV5-6 with TRBJ2-5, with D maybe TRBD2 (5 bases). Germline V gene sequence: CDR1 SGHDT, CDR2 YYEEEE. The CDR3 totals 15 residues. The V end lost 0 bases, the J end lost 1 base, and 10 bases lay between the germline ends. The CDR3 reads CASSLVAGLQETQYF. The CDR3 coding sequence is TGTGCCAGCAGCTTGGTAGCAGGACTCCAAGAGACCCAGTACTTC.

This chain uses TRBV5-1 with TRBJ2-1; 11 bases match TRBD2. This CDR3 comprises 15 residues. Unmatched junction bases numbered 2, after V lost 3 bases and J lost 3 bases. Germline V gene lookup returns CDR1 SGHRS and CDR2 YFSETQ. The CDR3 sequence is CASSYLAGGYNEQFF. The CDR3 DNA reads as TGCGCCAGCAGCTACCTAGCGGGAGGCTACAATGAGCAGTTCTTC.

The V and J genes are TRBV7-2 and TRBJ2-7; D tentatively reads TRBD1 or TRBD2 (5 bases each). The germline V gene has CDR1 SGHTA and CDR2 FQGNSA. V gave up 1 base and J gave up 0 bases, with 13 bases separating them. This CDR3 is built from 16 residues. The CDR3 loop reads CASSLEVGVSSYEQYF. In DNA form, the CDR3 reads TGTGCCAGCAGCTTAGAAGTGGGGGTTAGCTCCTACGAGCAGTACTTC. Together with reference TRBV7-2 and TRBJ2-7, the CDR3 gives the full variable domain: GAGVSQSPSNKVTEKGKDVELRCDPISGHTALYWYRQSLGQGLEFLIYFQGNSAPDKSGLPSDRFSAERTGGSVSTLTIQRTQQEDSAVYLCASSLEVGVSSYEQYFGPGTRLTVT.

The rearrangement uses TRBV19 and TRBJ2-7; no firm D call. V was shortened by 7 bases and J by 3 bases, with 13 bases between the two germline ends. Germline V gene data show CDR1 as LNHDA and CDR2 as SQIVND (reference sequence). The CDR3 covers 13 residues. This chain's CDR3 is CASKSAEYYEQYF. CDR3 bases: TGTGCCAGTAAATCTGCGGAATACTACGAGCAGTACTTC.

This chain links TRBV18 with TRBJ2-1; D remains ambiguous. The CDR3 consists of 12 residues. Germline CDR1 and CDR2: KGHSH and LQKENI. The ends were cut back, 0 bases at V and 7 bases at J, with 4 bases in the middle. CDR3: CASSPPGNEQFF. The CDR3, as DNA: TGTGCCAGCTCACCACCCGGAAATGAGCAGTTCTTC.

The V and J genes are TRBV7-9 and TRBJ1-1; the match to TRBD1 covers 7 bases. Trimming at V came to 1 base and at J to 7 bases, leaving 3 bases not matched to a gene. Per germline, CDR1 SEHNR and CDR2 FQNEAQ (reference sequence). The CDR3 consists of 13 residues. The CDR3 DNA sequence: TGTGCCAGCAGCTTAGAGGGGGCTGGTGAAGCTTTCTTT. Protein product: CASSLEGAGEAFF.

The CDR3 loop reads CASSYDSTYQPQHF. CDR3 nucleotide sequence: TGTGCCAGCAGTTACGACAGTACGTATCAGCCCCAGCATTTT. This rearrangement joins TRBV6-5 to TRBJ1-5; D possibly corresponds to TRBD1 (5 bases). This CDR3 comprises 14 residues. Trimming removed 2 bases at V and 5 bases at J, with 10 bases between. Germline assignment: CDR1 MNHEY and CDR2 SVGAGI.

The chain carries TRBV5-4 and TRBJ2-7; no definite D call. Germline values: CDR1 SGHNT, CDR2 YYREEE (reference sequence). The CDR3 loop spans 14 amino acids. V lost 4 bases to trimming and J lost 0 bases, with 11 bases between them. This CDR3 reads CASSNRKSSYEQYF. CDR3 sequence (DNA): TGTGCCAGCAGCAATCGGAAGAGCTCCTACGAGCAGTACTTC.

The J gene is TRBJ2-7, the V gene TRBV7-3; tentatively, D is TRBD1 (5 bases). The CDR3 covers 13 residues. CDR1 is SGHTA, CDR2 FQGTGA, per germline. V was trimmed by 8 bases and J by 5 bases, leaving 16 bases between them. CDR3 in DNA: TGTGCCAGCTCCTTTTGGGGCGGCCACGAGCAGTACTTC. Its protein product is CASSFWGGHEQYF.

CDR3 sequence: CASSPRGSGAPYNEQFF. Written as DNA, the CDR3 is TGTGCCAGCAGCCCCCGGGGTAGCGGAGCGCCCTACAATGAGCAGTTCTTC. V and J are TRBV7-8 and TRBJ2-1; a possible D gene is TRBD2 (6 bases). The germline gives CDR1 SGHVS, CDR2 FQNEAQ. This CDR3 is 17 amino acids long. V shed 5 bases and J shed 2 bases, with 19 bases lying between them.

The chain links TRBV5-1 to TRBJ2-2, with D possibly matching TRBD1 (6 bases). The CDR3 has 16 amino acids. The V end was cut by 0 bases, the J end by 4 bases, with 13 bases between. CDR1 and CDR2 from the germline V gene are SGHRS and YFSETQ. CDR3 nucleotides: TGCGCCAGCAGCTTGGGCCACACAGGGCCCACCGGGGAGCTGTTTTTT. It encodes CASSLGHTGPTGELFF.

This chain links TRBV5-1 with TRBJ1-1; no clear D. CDR1 SGHRS and CDR2 YFSETQ come from the germline V gene. The CDR3 contains 14 residues. V lost 0 bases to trimming and J lost 1 base, with 7 bases between them. This chain's CDR3 is CASSLEGRNTEAFF. CDR3 coding DNA: TGCGCCAGCAGCTTGGAGGGCAGGAACACTGAAGCTTTCTTT. The whole variable domain, filled in from reference TRBV5-1 and TRBJ1-1, reads KAGVTQTPRYLIKTRGQQVTLSCSPISGHRSVSWYQQTPGQGLQFLFEYFSETQRNKGNFPGRFSGRQFSNSRSEMNVSTLELGDSALYLCASSLEGRNTEAFFGQGTRLTVV.

The chain recombines TRBV4-1 with TRBJ2-6; D remains unclear. CDR3 size: 17 residues. The germline CDR1 and CDR2 sequences are MGHRA and YSYEKL. V lost 4 bases to trimming and J lost 0 bases, with 13 bases between them. The CDR3 nucleotides read TGCGCCAGCAGCCGAAGTGTAAAAGACTCTGGGGCCAACGTCCTGACTTTC. This codes for CASSRSVKDSGANVLTF.

CDR3 residues: CASSQDVRPRPHEQFF. As DNA, the CDR3 is TGTGCCAGCAGCCAAGATGTGAGACCTAGGCCCCATGAGCAGTTCTTC. The chain uses TRBV4-2 and TRBJ2-1; D remains unclear. CDR3 size: 16 residues. Germline loops: CDR1 LGHNA, CDR2 YNFKEQ. V was trimmed by 0 bases and J by 8 bases, leaving 17 bases between them.

V gene TRBV7-9 combines with J gene TRBJ2-2, with no clear D. CDR1 and CDR2 (germline): SEHNR, FQNEAQ (reference sequence). The V end lost 1 base, the J end lost 4 bases, and 10 bases lay between the germline ends. CDR3 size: 15 residues. This CDR3 reads CASSLEGWATGELFF. The CDR3 DNA is TGTGCCAGCAGCTTAGAAGGGTGGGCCACCGGGGAGCTGTTTTTT.

V usage is TRBV5-5 and J usage is TRBJ2-7; possibly TRBD1 for D (6 bases). Trimming stripped 3 bases from V and 6 bases from J, with 16 bases between. The CDR3 sequence is 14 residues long. Germline CDR1 and CDR2: SGHKS and YYEKEE (reference sequence). The CDR3 sequence is CASSSSGAKGEQYF. CDR3 coding DNA: TGTGCCAGCAGCTCGTCAGGGGCCAAGGGCGAGCAGTACTTC.

The chain recombines TRBV19 with TRBJ2-7; D remains ambiguous. The V and J ends lost 2 bases and 4 bases respectively, with 9 bases between them. The CDR3 contains 13 residues. CDR1 is LNHDA and CDR2 is SQIVND in the germline V gene (reference sequence). In DNA, the CDR3 is TGTGCCAGTAGTATATCGCGAGAATACGAGCAGTACTTC. It translates to CASSISREYEQYF.

This clone showed up just a few times. The CDR3 spells CAWIDRVGAFF. For the CDR3, the DNA is TGTGCCTGGATAGACAGGGTGGGCGCTTTCTTT. The chain is built from TRBV30 and TRBJ1-1; 7 nucleotides agree with TRBD1. The germline gives CDR1 GTSNPN, CDR2 SVGIG (reference sequence). The CDR3 loop spans 11 amino acids. V shed 4 bases, J shed 11 bases, and the junction held 7 bases outside the gene matches.